The next 2 T cell receptor beta chains were all read from a single sample in a study of shared clonotypes between healthy human individuals (dated by TCRdb to 2018 to 2020). Receptor amplification or capture employed the immunoSEQ multiplex PCR assay. TCRdb stores this immuneACCESS table with in-frame sequences only. Part of the clones is absent; in the studies checked, under half of the shortfall reflects unresolved V genes, and no reason is known for the rest. This sample holds around 1.6 million clones; around 98% were observed only once. Roughly 0.42% of the sample is in the top ten clones. The sample was naive CD4+ T cells sorted from blood. The cell subset or site label corresponds to: CD45RA+ positively selected. Source of these receptors: a young man in good health.

The V gene is TRBV19, the J gene TRBJ1-2; TRBD1 aligns across 7 bases. V lost 3 bases, J lost 7 bases, and 11 bases stayed unmatched. Per germline, CDR1 LNHDA and CDR2 SQIVND (reference sequence). The CDR3 runs to 15 residues. The CDR3 DNA is TGTGCCAGTAGTATGGTGACGACAGGGCTCGGTGGCTACACCTTC. Protein product: CASSMVTTGLGGYTF.

The genes are TRBV6-1 and TRBJ1-2, with 8 bases that match TRBD1. The CDR3 runs 14 residues. Trimming removed 5 bases from V and 2 bases from J; junction bases left unmatched: 4. Germline CDR1 reads MNHNS; CDR2 reads SASEGT. CDR3 sequence reads: CASSWDRLNYGYTF. The CDR3 DNA reads as TGTGCCAGCAGTTGGGACAGGTTAAACTATGGCTACACCTTC.